Listed below are T cell receptor beta chains from one sample, sequenced in a study of response to subunit inactivated influenza vaccine. TCRdb passed the RT-PCR reads through MiXCR, listing each CDR3 protein once. The sample includes about 610,000 distinct CDR3 sequences, 12% to 15% seen only once; the top ten take approximately 12%. Here the sequenced sample was PBMCs from blood, taken 12 days after vaccination. Source of these receptors: a man between 45 and 60 years old who received an inactivated influenza vaccine. CDR3s leave out the opening cysteine and the closing phenylalanine or tryptophan.

j_call: TRBJ1-2; v_call: TRBV10-3; cdr3_aa: AISYRDRDYYGYT
j_call: TRBJ1-6; v_call: TRBV10-2; cdr3_aa: ASSVRRDSPLH
j_call: TRBJ1-4; v_call: TRBV20-1; cdr3_aa: SARETLPMATNEKLF
j_call: TRBJ2-1; v_call: TRBV28; cdr3_aa: ASSFGGRATNEQF
j_call: TRBJ2-3; v_call: TRBV7-9; cdr3_aa: ASSSHSAISGTDTQY
j_call: TRBJ2-3; v_call: TRBV20-1; cdr3_aa: SAGTSITDTQY
j_call: TRBJ2-1; v_call: TRBV20-1; cdr3_aa: SAPGGLSYNEQF
j_call: TRBJ2-4; v_call: TRBV10-3; cdr3_aa: AIKADRAYIQY
j_call: TRBJ2-7; v_call: TRBV18; cdr3_aa: ASSPSPPVAGVNEQY
j_call: TRBJ2-3; v_call: TRBV4-2; cdr3_aa: ASSQDGKRGPYTDTQY
j_call: TRBJ2-7; v_call: TRBV25-1; cdr3_aa: ASSGTARGEQY
j_call: TRBJ2-6; v_call: TRBV5-1; cdr3_aa: ASSRGSGRGSSGANVLT
j_call: TRBJ2-1; v_call: TRBV5-1; cdr3_aa: ASSLSGTGFTEQF
j_call: TRBJ2-1; v_call: TRBV24-1; cdr3_aa: ATSDFRSGTSGTYNEQF
j_call: TRBJ1-5; v_call: TRBV12-3/TRBV12-4; cdr3_aa: ASTPGTGGQPQH
j_call: TRBJ2-7; v_call: TRBV12-3/TRBV12-4; cdr3_aa: ASSRGQVYEQY
j_call: TRBJ1-1; v_call: TRBV7-9; cdr3_aa: ASSSTRGQRTEAF
j_call: TRBJ2-7; v_call: TRBV20-1; cdr3_aa: SARGTFRSYEQY
j_call: TRBJ2-1; v_call: TRBV4-3; cdr3_aa: ASSPGASSRNEQF
j_call: TRBJ2-1; v_call: TRBV9; cdr3_aa: ASSGNEQF
j_call: TRBJ2-6; v_call: TRBV4-3; cdr3_aa: ASSQDSRSGANVLT
j_call: TRBJ1-5; v_call: TRBV4-1; cdr3_aa: ASSQDQTNQPQH